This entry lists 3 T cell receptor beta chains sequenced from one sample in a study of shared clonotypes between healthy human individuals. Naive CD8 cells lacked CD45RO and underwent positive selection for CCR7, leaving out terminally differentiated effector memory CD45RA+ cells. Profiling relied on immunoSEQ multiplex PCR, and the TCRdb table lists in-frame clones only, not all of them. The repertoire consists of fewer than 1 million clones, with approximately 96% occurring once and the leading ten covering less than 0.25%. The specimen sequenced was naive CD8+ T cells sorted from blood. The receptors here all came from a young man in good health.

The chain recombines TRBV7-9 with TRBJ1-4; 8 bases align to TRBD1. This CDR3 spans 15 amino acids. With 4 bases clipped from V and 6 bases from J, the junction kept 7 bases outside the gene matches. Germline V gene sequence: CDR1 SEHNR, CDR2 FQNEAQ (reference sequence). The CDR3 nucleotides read TGTGCCAGCAGCTCAGTAGGACAGGGCTATGAAAAACTGTTTTTT. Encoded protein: CASSSVGQGYEKLFF.

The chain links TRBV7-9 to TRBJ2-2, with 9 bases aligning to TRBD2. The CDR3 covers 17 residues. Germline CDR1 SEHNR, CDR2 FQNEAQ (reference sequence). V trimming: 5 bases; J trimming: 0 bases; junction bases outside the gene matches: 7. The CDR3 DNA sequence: TGTGCCAGCAGCCCAACGACTAGCGGAGCGAACACCGGGGAGCTGTTTTTT. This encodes CASSPTTSGANTGELFF.

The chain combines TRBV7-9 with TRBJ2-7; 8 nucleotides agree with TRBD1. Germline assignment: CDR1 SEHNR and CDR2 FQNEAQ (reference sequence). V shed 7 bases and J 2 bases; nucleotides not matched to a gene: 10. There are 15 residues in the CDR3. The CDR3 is CASIEGADRAYEQYF. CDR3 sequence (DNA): TGTGCCAGCATTGAAGGGGCGGACAGGGCCTACGAGCAGTACTTC.